This T cell receptor (beta chain) was observed in a study of blood T cell repertoires in COVID-19. Overall study context: Specimens from acute and convalescent COVID-19 originated in the United States, Italy and Spain. Sources were T cells, B-cell-depleted T cells, or PBMCs; the material itself was cDNA or gDNA.

Enrollees, roughly 18 to 95 years old, lived in around 23 US areas. Cohort placement rested on clinical history that participants reported themselves. Sequenced by immunoSEQ multiplex PCR; TCRdb stores in-frame clones only, minus some. The repertoire has under 150,000 clones, less than 90% of them found once; the top ten carry around 2.3%. The V segment lost 5 bases and the J segment 0 bases; nucleotides outside the gene matches: 6. The germline V gene has CDR1 MNHEY and CDR2 SMNVEV (reference sequence). The CDR3 extends over 16 amino acids. This receptor was obtained from a woman between 50 and 59 years old who had recovered from COVID-19. Sequenced sample: PBMCs or T cells enriched from blood (not recorded which). The chain joins TRBV27 to TRBJ2-2, with TRBD2 matching 7 bases. The DNA for the CDR3 is TGTGCCAGCAGTCGGTGGGGGGGTTCGAACACCGGGGAGCTGTTTTTT. This sequence encodes CASSRWGGSNTGELFF.